What follows are 17 T cell receptor beta chains derived from one specimen sequenced in a study of T cell responses to AZD1222 COVID-19 vaccine. Clones were read by immunoSEQ multiplex PCR, and TCRdb kept only the in-frame ones, dropping some. The table has over 100,000 clones, more than 75% seen once. This specimen consisted of peripheral blood, obtained 28 days after the second AZD1222 dose. These receptor sequences come from an adult who received the AZD1222 COVID-19 vaccine.

The chain employs TRBV5-4 and TRBJ1-1; TRBD1 is a possible D gene (6 bases). Germline values: CDR1 SGHNT, CDR2 YYREEE (reference sequence). Trimming took off 4 bases at V and 0 bases at J, with 13 bases between the two ends. The CDR3 contains 15 residues. CDR3 DNA: TGTGCCAGCAGCCCAAGGACAGAAATGAACACTGAAGCTTTCTTT. The encoded protein is CASSPRTEMNTEAFF. The full variable domain, rest sourced from reference TRBV5-4 and TRBJ1-1, is ETGVTQSPTHLIKTRGQQVTLRCSSQSGHNTVSWYQQALGQGPQFIFQYYREEENGRGNFPPRFSGLQFPNYSSELNVNALELDDSALYLCASSPRTEMNTEAFFGQGTRLTVV.

This chain uses TRBV7-9 with TRBJ2-1; D not resolved. There are 13 residues in the CDR3. Trimming took off 5 bases at V and 0 bases at J, with 5 bases between the two ends. Germline CDR1 is SEHNR and CDR2 is FQNEAQ (reference sequence). Here the CDR3 reads CASSTSSYNEQFF. CDR3 nucleotides: TGTGCCAGCAGCACCAGCTCCTACAATGAGCAGTTCTTC.

V is TRBV27 and J is TRBJ1-2; D is unclear. V shed 5 bases and J shed 4 bases, with 17 bases lying between them. CDR3 length: 15 amino acids. Germline loops: CDR1 MNHEY, CDR2 SMNVEV (reference sequence). Here the CDR3 reads CASSHGRSDSYGYTF. CDR3 DNA sequence: TGTGCCAGCAGTCACGGACGGTCCGATAGCTATGGCTACACCTTC.

The genes are TRBV7-8 and TRBJ2-7; the D is unclear. The CDR3 spans 18 residues. V was shortened by 5 bases and J by 0 bases, with 23 bases between the two germline ends. CDR1 SGHVS and CDR2 FQNEAQ come from the germline V gene. CDR3 DNA: TGTGCCAGCAGCCGGTTGAGTAGTTCTCGACCGTCCTCCTACGAGCAGTACTTC. This sequence encodes CASSRLSSSRPSSYEQYF.

The chain carries TRBV4-1 and TRBJ2-4, with D hard to call. CDR1 is MGHRA and CDR2 is YSYEKL in the germline V gene. Trimming took 0 bases from V and 6 from J, leaving 9 bases between them. This CDR3 has 14 residues. The CDR3 sequence: CASSQDGRRNIQYF. The CDR3 nucleotides read TGCGCCAGCAGCCAAGATGGAAGACGAAACATTCAGTACTTC.

The chain is built from TRBV2 and TRBJ2-5; the D is unclear. The CDR3 is 12 residues long. The germline gives CDR1 SNHLY, CDR2 FYNNEI. With 4 bases removed from V and 5 bases from J, the gap between germline ends came to 8 bases. CDR3 bases: TGTGCCAGCAGTGGAGGATGGGAGACCCAGTACTTC. It codes for CASSGGWETQYF.

The rearrangement links TRBV6-5 to TRBJ2-3; unclear D gene. Germline V gene sequence: CDR1 MNHEY, CDR2 SVGAGI. Trimming took 6 bases from V and 3 from J, leaving 10 bases between them. The CDR3 consists of 13 residues. In DNA form, the CDR3 reads TGTGCCAGCAGCGACGATACAACAGATACGCAGTATTTT. This encodes CASSDDTTDTQYF.

This clone was counted once. V and J are TRBV24-1 and TRBJ1-2; 10 bases are a match to TRBD1. Germline loops: CDR1 KGHDR, CDR2 SFDVKD. The CDR3 covers 13 residues. V was pared by 9 bases and J by 2 bases, with 2 bases of the junction left unmatched. The chain's CDR3 is CATGGQGNYGYTF. CDR3 DNA: TGTGCCACCGGGGGACAGGGGAACTATGGCTACACCTTC.

The chain links TRBV7-9 to TRBJ2-1; the D gene is possibly TRBD2 (6 bases). Germline-derived CDR1 and CDR2 are SEHNR and FQNEAQ (reference sequence). The V end lost 1 base, the J end lost 4 bases, and 14 bases lay between the germline ends. This CDR3 contains 16 residues. The CDR3 DNA is TGTGCCAGCAGCTTAGAGTTGGCGGGAACATACAATGAGCAGTTCTTC. Protein sequence: CASSLELAGTYNEQFF.

J is TRBJ2-3 and V is TRBV6-5; unclear D gene. V dropped 5 bases and J dropped 7 bases, with 16 bases sitting between them. The length of the CDR3 is 14 residues. CDR1 and CDR2 (germline): MNHEY, SVGAGI. CDR3 in DNA: TGTGCCAGCAGTCAGACGAACATGGTAAATACGCAGTATTTT. The encoded protein is CASSQTNMVNTQYF.

The sample holds one count of this clone. The chain couples TRBV2 to TRBJ2-1, with TRBD2 identical over 12 bases. The CDR3 loop spans 17 amino acids. Germline CDR1 reads SNHLY; CDR2 reads FYNNEI. The V and J ends lost 10 bases and 0 bases, in that order; junction bases with no gene match: 10. The CDR3 here is CAILGGLAGSSYNEQFF. The CDR3 DNA sequence: TGTGCCATCCTCGGAGGACTAGCGGGGAGCTCCTACAATGAGCAGTTCTTC.

This chain connects TRBV12-5 to TRBJ2-2, with D perhaps matching TRBD2 (6 bases). Trimming removed 0 bases at V and 4 bases at J, with 12 bases between. Germline loops: CDR1 LGHNT, CDR2 FRNRAP. The CDR3 contains 16 residues. CDR3 residues: CASGLVLGGITGELFF. The CDR3 nucleotides are TGTGCTAGTGGTTTGGTACTTGGAGGGATCACCGGGGAGCTGTTTTTT.

The genes are TRBV7-8 and TRBJ1-1; possible D gene TRBD1, 6 bases. From germline, CDR1 is SGHVS and CDR2 FQNEAQ. The CDR3 is 14 residues long. V was clipped by 2 bases and J by 4 bases, with 11 bases between them. The CDR3 DNA follows: TGTGCCAGCAGCTTATCGTCGGGGGCCACTGAAGCTTTCTTT. Amino acids: CASSLSSGATEAFF. The variable domain in full, with the rest retrieved from reference TRBV7-8 and TRBJ1-1, is GAGVSQSPRYKVAKRGQDVALRCDPISGHVSLFWYQQALGQGPEFLTYFQNEAQLDKSGLPSDRFFAERPEGSVSTLKIQRTQQEDSAVYLCASSLSSGATEAFFGQGTRLTVV.

This chain connects TRBV11-2 to TRBJ1-2, with a tentative D call TRBD1 (5 bases). The CDR3 runs to 14 residues. The V gene lost 0 bases and the J gene lost 8 bases, with 13 bases spanning the gap. CDR1 is SGHAT, CDR2 FQNNGV, per germline. In DNA form, the CDR3 reads TGTGCCAGCAGCTTAGAACCGGGGCCGGGGGGCTACACCTTC. This encodes CASSLEPGPGGYTF.

The chain joins TRBV11-2 to TRBJ1-2, with D unresolved. CDR3 length equals 13 residues. The V gene lost 5 bases and the J gene lost 3 bases, with 10 bases spanning the gap. Germline lookup yields CDR1 SGHAT and CDR2 FQNNGV. The CDR3 region has the DNA TGTGCCAGCAGCCAAACAGCTGACTATGGCTACACCTTC. Translating it yields CASSQTADYGYTF.

This clone has more than one count but fewer than ten. This chain links TRBV7-8 with TRBJ2-3; D ambiguous. Germline V lookup: CDR1 SGHVS, CDR2 FQNEAQ. CDR3 length equals 13 residues. The V and J ends lost 5 bases and 4 bases respectively, with 10 bases between them. CDR3 protein: CASSQEWADTQYF. The CDR3 DNA sequence: TGTGCCAGCAGCCAGGAGTGGGCAGATACGCAGTATTTT.

The rearrangement joins TRBV5-6 to TRBJ1-2, with 7 bases aligning to TRBD1. The CDR3 contains 15 residues. Germline V gene data show CDR1 as SGHDT and CDR2 as YYEEEE. V gave up 4 bases and J gave up 4 bases; unmatched junction bases: 10. The CDR3 DNA follows: TGTGCCAGCAGCGCAGATCCAGGGGGATCCTATGGCTACACCTTC. As protein: CASSADPGGSYGYTF.